Below, 3 T cell receptor beta chains from the same sample are listed, as sequenced in a study of blood T cell repertoires in COVID-19. Some clones are missing from TCRdb's copy, which holds only in-frame ones; the method was immunoSEQ multiplex PCR. The table records hundreds of thousands of clones, 89% of them present only once. The sequenced sample consisted of PBMCs or T cells enriched from blood (not recorded which). These receptors all come from a woman between 40 and 50 years old who had recovered from COVID-19.

The chain recombines TRBV3-1 (or the pseudogene TRBV3-2) with TRBJ2-1, with D possibly being TRBD2 (6 bases). This CDR3 spans 17 amino acids. Deletions cut 0 bases from V and 6 bases from J, with 18 bases between. Per germline, CDR1 LGHDT and CDR2 YNNKEL (reference sequence). CDR3 in amino acids: CASSQDIYAGSINEQFF. The CDR3 DNA reads TGTGCCAGCAGCCAAGATATTTACGCGGGATCCATCAATGAGCAGTTCTTC.

This clone was recorded once. This rearrangement joins TRBV11-1 to TRBJ2-5; the D gene is possibly TRBD1 (5 bases). Germline-derived CDR1 and CDR2 are SGHAT and FQDESV (reference sequence). Trimming removed 2 bases at V and 7 bases at J, with 8 bases between. The CDR3 runs to 12 residues. The CDR3 spells CASSLTQGTQYF. As DNA, the CDR3 is TGTGCCAGCAGCTTAACCCAGGGGACCCAGTACTTC.

The J gene is TRBJ1-1, the V gene TRBV4-1; D may be TRBD1 (6 bases). CDR1 and CDR2 (germline): MGHRA, YSYEKL. The CDR3 extends over 14 amino acids. Trimming took off 2 bases at V and 2 bases at J, with 9 bases between the two ends. This CDR3 is CASSQIQGNTEAFF. CDR3 sequence (DNA): TGCGCCAGCAGCCAAATACAGGGTAACACTGAAGCTTTCTTT.